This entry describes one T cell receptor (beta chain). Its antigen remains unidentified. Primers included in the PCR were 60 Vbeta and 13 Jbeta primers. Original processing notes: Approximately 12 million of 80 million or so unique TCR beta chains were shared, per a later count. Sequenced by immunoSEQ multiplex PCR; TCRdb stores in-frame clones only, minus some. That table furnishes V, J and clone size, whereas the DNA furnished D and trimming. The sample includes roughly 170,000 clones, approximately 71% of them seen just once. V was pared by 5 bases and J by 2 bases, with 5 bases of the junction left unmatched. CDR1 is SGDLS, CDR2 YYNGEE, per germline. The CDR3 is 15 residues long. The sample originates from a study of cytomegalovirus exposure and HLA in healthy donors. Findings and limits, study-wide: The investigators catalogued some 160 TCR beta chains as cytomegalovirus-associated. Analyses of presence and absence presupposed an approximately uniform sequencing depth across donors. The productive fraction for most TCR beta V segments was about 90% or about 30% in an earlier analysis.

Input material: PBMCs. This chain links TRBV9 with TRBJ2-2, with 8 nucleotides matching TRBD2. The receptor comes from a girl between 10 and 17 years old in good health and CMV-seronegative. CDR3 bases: TGTGCCAGCAGTTACGGGGGGGCCAACACCGGGGAGCTGTTTTTT. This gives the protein CASSYGGANTGELFF.